The T cell receptor (beta chain) described here comes from a study of blood T cell repertoires in COVID-19. Study context: Both acute and convalescent COVID-19 samples were obtained from the United States, Italy and Spain. Nucleic acid was either cDNA or gDNA, and it came from T cells, B-cell-depleted T cells, or PBMCs.

Residents of about 25 US areas, aged roughly 18 to 89 years, made up the participants. Sequencing used immunoSEQ multiplex PCR; TCRdb keeps in-frame clones, though not all of them. The sample lists 210,000 or so clones, more than 75% occurring once. The CDR3 totals 13 residues. Germline lookup yields CDR1 SGHRS and CDR2 YFSETQ. The germline V and J ends were trimmed by 2 bases and 8 bases, with 13 bases remaining between them. The clonotype originates from a man aged 30 to 45 with acute COVID-19. The chain carries TRBV5-1 and TRBJ1-2, with a weak D call TRBD1 (6 bases). Sequenced: PBMCs or T cells enriched from blood (not recorded which). CDR3 protein: CASSFMTGSGYTF. In DNA form, the CDR3 reads TGCGCCAGCAGCTTTATGACAGGTTCCGGCTACACCTTC.